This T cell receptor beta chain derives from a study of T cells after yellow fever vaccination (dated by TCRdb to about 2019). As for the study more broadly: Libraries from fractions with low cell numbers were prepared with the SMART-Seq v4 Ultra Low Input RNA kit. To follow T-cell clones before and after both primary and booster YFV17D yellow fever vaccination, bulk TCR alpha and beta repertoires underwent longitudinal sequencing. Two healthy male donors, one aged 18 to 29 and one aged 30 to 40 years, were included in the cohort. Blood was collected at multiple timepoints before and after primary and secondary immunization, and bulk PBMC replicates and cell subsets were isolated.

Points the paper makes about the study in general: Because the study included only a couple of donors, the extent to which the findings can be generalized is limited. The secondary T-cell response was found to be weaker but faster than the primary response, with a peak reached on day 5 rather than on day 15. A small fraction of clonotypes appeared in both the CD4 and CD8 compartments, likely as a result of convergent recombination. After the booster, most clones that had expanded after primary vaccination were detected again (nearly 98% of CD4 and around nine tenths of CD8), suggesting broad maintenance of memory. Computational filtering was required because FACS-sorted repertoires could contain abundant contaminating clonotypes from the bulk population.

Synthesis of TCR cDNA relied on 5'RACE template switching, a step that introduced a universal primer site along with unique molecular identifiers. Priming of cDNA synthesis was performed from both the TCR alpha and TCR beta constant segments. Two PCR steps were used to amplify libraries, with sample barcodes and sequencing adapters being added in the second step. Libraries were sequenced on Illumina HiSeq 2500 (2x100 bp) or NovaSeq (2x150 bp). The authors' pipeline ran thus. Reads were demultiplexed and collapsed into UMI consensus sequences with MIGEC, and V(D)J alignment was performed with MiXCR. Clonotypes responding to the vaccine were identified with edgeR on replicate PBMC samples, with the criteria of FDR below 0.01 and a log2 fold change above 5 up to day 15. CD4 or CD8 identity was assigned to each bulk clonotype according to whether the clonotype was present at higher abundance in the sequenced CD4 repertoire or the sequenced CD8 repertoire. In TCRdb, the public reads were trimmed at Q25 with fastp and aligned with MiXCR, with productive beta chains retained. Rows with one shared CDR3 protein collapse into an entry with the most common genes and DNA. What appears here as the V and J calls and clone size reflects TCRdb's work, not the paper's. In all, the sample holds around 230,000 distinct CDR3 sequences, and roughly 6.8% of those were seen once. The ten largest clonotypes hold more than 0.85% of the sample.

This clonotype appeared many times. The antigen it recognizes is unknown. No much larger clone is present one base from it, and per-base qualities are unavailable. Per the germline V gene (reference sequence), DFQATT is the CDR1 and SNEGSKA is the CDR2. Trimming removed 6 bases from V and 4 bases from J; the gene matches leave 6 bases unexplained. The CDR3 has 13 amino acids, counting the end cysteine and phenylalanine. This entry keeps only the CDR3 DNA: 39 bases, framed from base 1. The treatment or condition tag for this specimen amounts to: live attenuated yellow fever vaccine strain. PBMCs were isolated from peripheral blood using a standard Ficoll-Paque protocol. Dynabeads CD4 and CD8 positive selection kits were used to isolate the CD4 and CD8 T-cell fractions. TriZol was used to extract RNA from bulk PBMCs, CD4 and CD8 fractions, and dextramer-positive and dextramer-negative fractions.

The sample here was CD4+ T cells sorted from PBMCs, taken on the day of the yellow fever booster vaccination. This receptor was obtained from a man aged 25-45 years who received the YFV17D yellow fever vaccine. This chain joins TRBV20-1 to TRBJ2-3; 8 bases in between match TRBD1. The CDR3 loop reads CSAMDRVPDTQYF. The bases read TGCAGTGCAATGGACAGGGTCCCAGATACGCAGTATTTT.